The present entry profiles one T cell receptor (beta chain) with its context. What this receptor recognizes is not known. Within one base of it there is no much larger clone, and no base qualities were kept. According to the study, the label for this sample's time point signals: pretreatment peripheral blood. A total of under 35 patients with locally advanced or metastatic urothelial carcinoma, treated at Memorial Sloan Kettering on a trial protocol, made up the cohort. Peripheral blood mononuclear cells were collected pretreatment and during treatment, at between 1 and 8 total time points per patient. The Qiagen DNeasy Blood extraction kit was used to purify genomic DNA from total PBMCs and from tumor samples. Collected pretreatment and during treatment, PBMCs were isolated and stored as previously described. This entry belongs to a study of PD-L1 blockade in urothelial cancer (dated by TCRdb to the late 2010s). Notes on the research overall: Every patient began therapy at some point between 2013 and 2015 and was given atezolizumab 1,200 mg intravenously every 3 weeks. Whole exome sequencing and RNA sequencing of pretreatment tumors were performed alongside TCR sequencing in the same patients. About nine tenths of the roughly 29 patients were identified as males with urothelial cancer of bladder origin, and a prior smoking history was reported by 18 of 29 patients. Patients had an ECOG performance status of 0 or 1 and had received between 0 and 3 prior chemotherapy regimens. TCR sequencing covered pretreatment tumor samples and matched, serially collected peripheral blood taken before and after atezolizumab treatment. Fewer than ten patients reached durable clinical benefit, while 20 patients did not. The study, an exploratory multi-omic analysis, examined somatic, immune and clinical correlates of response to PD-L1 blockade with atezolizumab in urothelial cancer. Blood samples gave a median of approximately 150,000 T cells and under 85,000 unique TCRs, with a median clonality of approximately 0.08. Blood samples were analyzed at 3 weeks after treatment start (second dose) and at 6 weeks after treatment start. Durable clinical benefit was defined as a progression-free survival longer than 6 months, and TCR features were additionally tested against progression-free survival and overall survival. Pretreatment blood TCR-seq was available for nearly 30 patients, at least one posttreatment blood collection was obtained for about 24 patients, and tumor TCR-seq was available for about 24 patients.

Each PCR received spiked-in synthetic TCR analog templates so that absolute template abundance could be estimated from read counts. TCRbeta CDR3 regions were amplified from genomic DNA with bias-controlled V and J gene primers using the immunoSEQ assay. Sequencing of rearranged TCRbeta segments was done at approximately 20X coverage. In the authors' own workflow: Sequencing errors were corrected by clustering and CDR3s were annotated against IMGT to assign V, D and J genes. Downstream analyses used only productive TCRbeta rearrangements and left out out-of-frame or stop-codon sequences. Clonality was computed as one minus Shannon entropy normalized by the log of the number of unique productive sequences. Fisher's exact test with Benjamini-Hochberg correction, at a threshold of adjusted p below 0.01, was used to find clones that differed between time points or between blood and tumor. Not all clones reach the TCRdb copy of this immuneACCESS table, which keeps in-frame sequences only. Checked studies attribute under half of the gap to unresolved V genes and leave the rest unexplained. That table is the source of V, J and clone size, and D and trimming were worked out from the DNA. Counted in this sample were about 43,000 clones; 75% to 85% of them appeared once. The ten largest clonotypes hold 15% to 20% of the sample.

Overall results and qualifications from the work: Improved progression-free and overall survival was associated with having pretreatment peripheral blood TCR clonality below the median. Patients with durable benefit showed greater expansion of tumor-associated TCR clones in peripheral blood 3 weeks after starting treatment (n ≈ 21, p = 0.022). Small sample size (n ≈ 30) and many exploratory analyses mean the results are intended to be hypothesis-generating.

The CDR3 covers 14 residues, taking in both the cysteine and the phenylalanine. Only the CDR3 DNA stays, 42 bases, in frame from base 1. Clipping removes 3 bases from V and 9 bases from J, with 7 as the unmatched junction base count. CDR1 and CDR2 are read off the germline V gene as LGHNA and YNFKEQ. This chain joins TRBV4-2 to TRBJ1-2; 10 central nucleotides agree with TRBD1. The TCR comes from a man aged 55 to 70 with urothelial cancer. The sequencing here drew on PBMCs, taken around atezolizumab (anti-PD-L1) treatment. The DNA sequence reads TGTGCCAGCAGCCAGGACTTGACAGGGGGCCGCTACACCTTC. Its coded protein is CASSQDLTGGRYTF.